This TCR beta chain was obtained from a study of blood T cell repertoires in COVID-19. About the study: Samples of COVID-19 (acute and convalescent) were obtained from the United States, Italy and Spain. Sources were T cells, B-cell-depleted T cells, or PBMCs; the material itself was cDNA or gDNA.

Authors' methods: Amplifying reference gene primers gave estimates of nucleated cell counts. Generated by immunoSEQ multiplex PCR, the TCRdb table keeps only in-frame clones and is missing some. D and trimming come from the DNA, and the V and J calls and clone size come from that table. This table has 250,000 to 300,000 clones, 80% to 90% appearing once. Sequencing input: peripheral blood. The source is a woman in her 30s with COVID-19, enrolled during active disease.

The CDR3 loop is CASSLESTGELFF. The CDR3 nucleotides are TGTGCCAGCAGCTTAGAGAGTACCGGGGAGCTGTTTTTT. This chain joins TRBV11-2 and TRBJ2-2, with D unclear. The CDR3 consists of 13 residues. V was shortened by 0 bases and J by 5 bases, with 4 bases between the two germline ends. The V gene's germline CDR1 is SGHAT and CDR2 FQNNGV.